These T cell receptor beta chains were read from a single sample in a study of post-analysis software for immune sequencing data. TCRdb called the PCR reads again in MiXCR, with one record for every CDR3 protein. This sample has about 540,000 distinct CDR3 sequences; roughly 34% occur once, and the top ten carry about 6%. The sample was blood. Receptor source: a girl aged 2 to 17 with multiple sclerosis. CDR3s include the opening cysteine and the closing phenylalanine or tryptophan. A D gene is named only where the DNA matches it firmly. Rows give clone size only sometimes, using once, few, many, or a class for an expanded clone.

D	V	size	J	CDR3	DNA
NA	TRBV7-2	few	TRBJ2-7	CASSSEWLPTYEQYF	TGTGCCAGCAGCTCGGAGTGGCTCCCTACCTACGAGCAGTACTTC
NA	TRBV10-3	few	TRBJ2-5	CAISPQDQSRLLPETQYF	TGTGCCATCAGTCCCCAGGATCAGTCAAGACTTCTCCCAGAGACCCAGTACTTC
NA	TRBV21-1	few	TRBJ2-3	CASSKKAKGALTDTQYF	TGTGCCAGCAGCAAAAAAGCAAAGGGGGCCCTCACAGATACGCAGTATTTT
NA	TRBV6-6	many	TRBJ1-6	CASSLTDSYNSPLHF	TGTGCCAGCAGCCTGACCGACTCCTATAATTCACCCCTCCACTTT
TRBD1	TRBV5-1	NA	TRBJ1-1	CASSMGQELTEAFF	TGCGCCAGCAGCATGGGACAGGAACTGACTGAAGCTTTCTTT
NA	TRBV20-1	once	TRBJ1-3	CSASFGGSGNTIYF	TGCAGTGCTAGTTTCGGGGGCTCTGGAAACACCATATATTTT
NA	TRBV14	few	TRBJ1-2	CASSPYPGGYTF	TGTGCCAGCAGCCCCTACCCGGGGGGCTACACCTTC
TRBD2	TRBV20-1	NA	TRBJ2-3	CSATGPAGAPPSTDTQYF	TGCAGTGCTACTGGCCCAGCGGGGGCCCCTCCCAGCACAGATACGCAGTATTTT
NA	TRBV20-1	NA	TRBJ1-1	CSAKPQVNTEAFF	TGCAGTGCCAAACCGCAGGTGAACACTGAAGCTTTCTTT
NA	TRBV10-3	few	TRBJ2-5	CAISESNQGETQYF	TGTGCCATCAGTGAGTCGAACCAAGGAGAGACCCAGTACTTC
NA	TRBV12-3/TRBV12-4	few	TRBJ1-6	CASSFWGRDNSPLHF	TGTGCCAGCAGTTTTTGGGGGCGTGATAATTCACCCCTCCACTTT
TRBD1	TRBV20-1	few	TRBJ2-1	CSARARPGQGPYEQFF	TGCAGTGCTAGAGCGAGACCGGGACAGGGTCCTTACGAGCAGTTCTTC
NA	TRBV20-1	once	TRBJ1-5	CSASQGEQPQHF	TGCAGTGCTAGCCAAGGGGAACAGCCCCAGCATTTT
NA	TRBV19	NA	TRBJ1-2	CASSIDGPNYGYTF	TGTGCCAGTAGTATAGACGGGCCTAACTATGGCTACACCTTC
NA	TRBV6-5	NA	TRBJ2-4	CASSYSPILAKNIQYF	TGTGCCAGCAGTTATTCTCCCATTCTAGCCAAAAACATTCAGTACTTC
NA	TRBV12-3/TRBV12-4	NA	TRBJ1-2	CASSFDSGGFYGYTF	TGTGCCAGCAGTTTTGATTCGGGTGGGTTCTATGGCTACACCTTC
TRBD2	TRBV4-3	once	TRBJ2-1	CASSQTGLAVYNEQFF	TGCGCCAGCAGCCAAACAGGACTAGCGGTCTACAATGAGCAGTTCTTC
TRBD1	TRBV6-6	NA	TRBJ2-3	CASSTPGQGRTDTQYF	TGTGCCAGCAGTACACCGGGACAGGGCCGCACAGATACGCAGTATTTT
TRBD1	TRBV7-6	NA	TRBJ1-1	CASSFIRRGTMNTEAFF	TGTGCCAGCAGCTTTATCCGCAGGGGGACCATGAACACTGAAGCTTTCTTT
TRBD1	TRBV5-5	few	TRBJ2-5	CASSPITGVETQYF	TGTGCCAGCAGCCCTATCACAGGGGTAGAGACCCAGTACTTC
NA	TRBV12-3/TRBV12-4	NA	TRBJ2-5	CASSARQVWGETQYF	TGTGCCAGCAGTGCCCGACAGGTTTGGGGGGAGACCCAGTACTTC
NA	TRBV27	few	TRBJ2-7	CASSRWGHKSSYEQYF	TGTGCCAGCAGTCGATGGGGCCACAAGAGCTCCTACGAGCAGTACTTC
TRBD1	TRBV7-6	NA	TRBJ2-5	CASSLAGQTFGETQYF	TGTGCCAGCAGCTTAGCGGGACAGACCTTCGGGGAGACCCAGTACTTC
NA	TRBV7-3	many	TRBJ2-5	CASSLSGMGGTQYF	TGTGCCAGCAGCTTATCCGGCATGGGAGGGACCCAGTACTTC
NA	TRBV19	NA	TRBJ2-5	CASSIAFRETQYF	TGTGCCAGTAGTATAGCCTTTAGGGAGACCCAGTACTTC
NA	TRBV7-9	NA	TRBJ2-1	CASSSSGGPINEQFF	TGTGCCAGCAGCTCGTCTGGGGGCCCTATCAATGAGCAGTTCTTC
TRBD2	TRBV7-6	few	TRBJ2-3	CASSTGLAGPPEADTQYF	TGTGCCAGCAGCACGGGACTAGCGGGGCCCCCCGAGGCAGATACGCAGTATTTT
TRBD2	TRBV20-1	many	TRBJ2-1	CSAVRTSYEQFF	TGCAGTGCCGTTAGGACTAGTTATGAGCAGTTCTTC
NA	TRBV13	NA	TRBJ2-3	CASSLFRATDTQYF	TGTGCCAGCAGCTTATTTAGAGCCACAGATACGCAGTATTTT
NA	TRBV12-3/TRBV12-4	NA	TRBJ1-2	CASGKPGPLAGYTF	TGTGCCAGCGGGAAGCCAGGGCCGCTCGCTGGCTACACCTTC
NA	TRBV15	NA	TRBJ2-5	CATSRDREETQYF	TGTGCCACCAGCAGAGATAGGGAAGAGACCCAGTACTTC
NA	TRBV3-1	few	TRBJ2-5	CASRTEGRGQETQYF	TGTGCCAGCAGAACCGAGGGGCGGGGCCAAGAGACCCAGTACTTC
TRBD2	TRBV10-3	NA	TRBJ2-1	CAISESLGTSGYNEQFF	TGTGCCATCAGTGAGTCGCTTGGGACTAGCGGATACAATGAGCAGTTCTTC
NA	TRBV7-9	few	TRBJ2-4	CASSLYGPALAKNIQYF	TGTGCCAGCAGCTTATATGGGCCAGCACTAGCCAAAAACATTCAGTACTTC
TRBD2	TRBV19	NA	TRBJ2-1	CASTWTSGQPYNEQFF	TGTGCCAGTACCTGGACTAGCGGCCAACCCTACAATGAGCAGTTCTTC
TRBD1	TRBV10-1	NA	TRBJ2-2	CASSESTGTGTGELFF	TGCGCCAGCAGTGAGTCGACAGGGACGGGCACCGGGGAGCTGTTTTTT
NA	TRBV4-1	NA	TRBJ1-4	CASSQLWGFEKLFF	TGCGCCAGCAGCCAACTCTGGGGTTTTGAAAAACTGTTTTTT
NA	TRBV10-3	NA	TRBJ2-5	CAISESALGTQYF	TGTGCTATCAGTGAGTCGGCCCTCGGAACCCAGTACTTC
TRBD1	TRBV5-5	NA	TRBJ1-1	CASSAWDRGNTEAFF	TGTGCCAGCAGCGCGTGGGACAGGGGGAACACTGAAGCTTTCTTT
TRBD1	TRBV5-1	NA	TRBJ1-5	CASSVQGDSNQPQHF	TGCGCCAGCAGCGTACAGGGGGATAGCAATCAGCCCCAGCATTTT
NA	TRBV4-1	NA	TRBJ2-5	CASSQEGGRGNRETQYF	TGCGCCAGCAGCCAAGAGGGGGGCAGGGGGAATAGGGAGACCCAGTACTTC
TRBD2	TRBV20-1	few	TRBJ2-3	CSAPGLAGGTDTQYF	TGCAGTGCTCCAGGACTAGCGGGGGGGACAGATACGCAGTATTTT
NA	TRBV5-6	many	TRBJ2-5	CASSFGGLPPQETQYF	TGTGCCAGCAGCTTCGGAGGACTACCACCCCAAGAGACCCAGTACTTC
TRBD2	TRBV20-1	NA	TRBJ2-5	CSARKAGGAIETQYF	TGCAGTGCTAGAAAGGCCGGGGGGGCCATCGAGACCCAGTACTTC
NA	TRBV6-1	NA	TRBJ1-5	CASSEQGQNQPQHF	TGTGCCAGCAGTGAACAGGGGCAGAATCAGCCCCAGCATTTT
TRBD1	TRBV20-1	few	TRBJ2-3	CSARGQGVFVSTDTQYF	TGCAGTGCCCGAGGACAGGGGGTTTTCGTTAGCACAGATACGCAGTATTTT
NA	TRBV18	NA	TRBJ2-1	CASSPYDGTQSSYNEQFF	TGTGCCAGCTCACCCTATGATGGGACACAATCTTCCTACAATGAGCAGTTCTTC
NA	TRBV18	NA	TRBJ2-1	CANSRGASYNEQFF	TGTGCCAACTCCCGAGGGGCCTCCTACAATGAGCAGTTCTTC
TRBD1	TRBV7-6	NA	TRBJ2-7	CASSLALGTGLYEQYF	TGTGCCAGCAGCTTAGCGCTAGGGACAGGCCTCTACGAGCAGTACTTC
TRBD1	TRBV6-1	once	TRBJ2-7	CASRQGAYEQYF	TGTGCCAGCAGACAGGGGGCCTACGAGCAGTACTTC
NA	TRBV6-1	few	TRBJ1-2	CASSEYSTTILGYGYTF	TGTGCCAGCAGTGAATATTCGACAACGATCCTGGGCTATGGCTACACCTTC